One and the same sample provided the 8 T cell receptor beta chains below, sequenced in a study of shared clonotypes between healthy human individuals. The naive CD8 fraction comprised CD45RO-negative cells positively selected for CCR7 and excluded terminally differentiated effector memory CD45RA+ cells. Assay: immunoSEQ multiplex PCR; the TCRdb copy retains only in-frame clones and omits some. The sample lists almost 700,000 clones; roughly nine tenths were seen once. The sequenced material came from naive CD8+ T cells sorted from blood. These receptors were collected from a man aged 30 to 45 in good health.

The chain employs TRBV15 and TRBJ2-7; the match to TRBD1 covers 8 bases. There are 15 residues in the CDR3. CDR1 is LNHNV and CDR2 is YYDKDF in the germline V gene (reference sequence). The V gene end was trimmed by 1 base and the J gene end by 4 bases; junction bases not matched to a gene: 6. CDR3 bases: TGTGCCACCAGCAGAGGGACAGGGCTGAGGTACGAGCAGTACTTC. Protein sequence: CATSRGTGLRYEQYF. The variable domain in full, with the rest retrieved from reference TRBV15 and TRBJ2-7, is DAMVIQNPRYQVTQFGKPVTLSCSQTLNHNVMYWYQQKSSQAPKLLFHYYDKDFNNEADTPDNFQSRRPNTSFCFLDIRSPGLGDTAMYLCATSRGTGLRYEQYFGPGTRLTVT.

The chain is built from TRBV7-9 and TRBJ1-3, with unresolved D. Germline V gene sequence: CDR1 SEHNR, CDR2 FQNEAQ (reference sequence). The V end was cut by 2 bases, the J end by 1 base, with 9 bases between. The CDR3 spans 15 residues. The chain's CDR3 is CASSLTSPSGNTIYF. The CDR3 coding sequence is TGTGCCAGCAGCTTAACGAGCCCATCTGGAAACACCATATATTTT. Complete variable domain (other parts from reference TRBV7-9 and TRBJ1-3): DTGVSQNPRHKITKRGQNVTFRCDPISEHNRLYWYRQTLGQGPEFLTYFQNEAQLEKSRLLSDRFSAERPKGSFSTLEIQRTEQGDSAMYLCASSLTSPSGNTIYFGEGSWLTVV.

The chain links TRBV7-9 to TRBJ1-4; D uncertain. This CDR3 region has 15 residues. CDR1 and CDR2 from the germline V gene are SEHNR and FQNEAQ (reference sequence). V was cut by 0 bases and J by 10 bases, with 15 bases left in between. For the CDR3, the DNA is TGTGCCAGCAGCTTAGCGCGTGGGGAATCGGGAAAACTGTTTTTT. Its protein product is CASSLARGESGKLFF.

This clone was counted a single time. The CDR3 loop is CASSLSGQPRYEQYF. The CDR3 region has the DNA TGTGCCAGCAGCTTATCGGGACAACCACGTTACGAGCAGTACTTC. V gene TRBV7-9 combines with J gene TRBJ2-7; D is perhaps TRBD1 (6 bases). This CDR3 is 15 amino acids long. CDR1 SEHNR and CDR2 FQNEAQ come from the germline V gene (reference sequence). V shed 2 bases and J shed 4 bases, with 15 bases lying between them.

The chain combines TRBV10-2 with TRBJ2-2, with TRBD2 identical over 9 bases. The germline gives CDR1 WSHSY, CDR2 SAAADI. V was pared by 5 bases and J by 1 base, with 2 bases of the junction left unmatched. The CDR3 has 15 amino acids. The CDR3 protein is CASSLAGLNTGELFF. DNA for the CDR3: TGCGCCAGCAGTCTAGCGGGATTGAACACCGGGGAGCTGTTTTTT.

Concerning this clone itself: This sample includes further DNA sequences coding for the same CDR3. The chain employs TRBV6-5 and TRBJ2-7; D remains ambiguous. The CDR3 contains 12 residues. Per the germline V gene, CDR1 is MNHEY and CDR2 is SVGAGI. The V gene lost 2 bases and the J gene lost 5 bases, with 7 bases spanning the gap. In DNA, the CDR3 is TGTGCCAGCAGTTACGGTGGAAACGAGCAGTACTTC. It codes for CASSYGGNEQYF.

The chain uses TRBV30 and TRBJ2-7; D is ambiguous. This CDR3 spans 12 amino acids. CDR1 and CDR2 from the germline V gene are GTSNPN and SVGIG (reference sequence). V dropped 4 bases and J dropped 5 bases, with 12 bases sitting between them. CDR3 sequence reads: CAWIPSSNEQYF. CDR3 sequence (DNA): TGTGCCTGGATTCCCTCGTCAAACGAGCAGTACTTC.

Remarks on this clone: Other DNA sequences in this specimen translate into the identical CDR3. The chain combines TRBV29-1 with TRBJ2-7, with 9 bases aligning to TRBD1. After removal of 3 bases from V and 2 bases from J, the junction contained 11 bases not matched to a gene. The CDR3 has 16 amino acids. From germline, CDR1 is SQVTM and CDR2 ANQGSEA. The DNA for the CDR3 is TGCAGCGTTGAGGACAGGGGAGGGGGGGGACCCTACGAGCAGTACTTC. The encoded protein is CSVEDRGGGGPYEQYF.